A selection of T cell receptor beta chains follows, all from one sample in a study of T cell changes during pregnancy in multiple sclerosis. Sequencing used immunoSEQ multiplex PCR; TCRdb keeps in-frame clones, though not all of them. In the table there are 70,000 to 95,000 clones, roughly 94% of which are singletons. Material: peripheral blood, obtained after pregnancy. These receptors all stem from a female donor in good health, enrolled as a control in a pregnancy study. CDR3s include the opening cysteine and the closing phenylalanine or tryptophan. The order of the fields is J gene, D gene, V gene, clone size, CDR3 protein, CDR3 DNA. A D gene is named only where the DNA matches it firmly. Clone size, where shown, is once, few, many, or a class for clones that have expanded.

TRBJ2-3 | TRBD2 | TRBV4-1 | once | CASSPQTLAGGRTDTQYF | TGCGCCAGCAGCCCGCAGACCTTAGCGGGAGGACGCACAGATACGCAGTATTTT
TRBJ1-5 | - | TRBV15 | - | CATSREWGGPLASQPQHF | TGTGCCACCAGCAGAGAGTGGGGAGGGCCACTCGCCAGTCAGCCCCAGCATTTT
TRBJ2-1 | - | TRBV12-2 | - | CASRFLIVFGGRYNEQFF | TGTGCAAGTCGCTTTTTAATTGTCTTTGGCGGGAGATACAATGAGCAGTTCTTC
TRBJ2-7 | TRBD2 | TRBV18 | - | CASSPPSGRSYEQYF | TGTGCCAGCTCACCACCCAGCGGGAGGTCCTACGAGCAGTACTTC
TRBJ1-4 | - | TRBV4-1 | - | CASSLPIGDTYEKLFF | TGCGCCAGCAGCCTCCCGATAGGGGACACCTATGAAAAACTGTTTTTT
TRBJ2-3 | TRBD2 | TRBV5-1 | once | CASSFLAGAGDTQYF | TGCGCCAGCAGCTTCCTAGCGGGAGCGGGGGATACGCAGTATTTT
TRBJ2-1 | - | TRBV18 | - | CASSPSTNEQFF | TGTGCCAGCTCACCATCGACTAATGAGCAGTTCTTC
TRBJ2-7 | TRBD2 | TRBV5-1 | once | CASSLSAGVTYEQYF | TGCGCCAGCAGCTTGTCAGCGGGAGTCACCTACGAGCAGTACTTC
TRBJ2-2 | - | TRBV4-1 | - | CASSLGFGGELFF | TGCGCCAGCAGCCTCGGGTTCGGCGGGGAGCTGTTTTTT
TRBJ2-2 | - | TRBV2 | - | CASSPMGSTGELFF | TGTGCCAGCAGTCCGATGGGGAGCACCGGGGAGCTGTTTTTT